The 29 T cell receptor beta chains given below trace back to one sample, sequenced in a study of cytomegalovirus exposure and HLA in healthy donors. PCR was performed using 60 Vbeta and 13 Jbeta primers. The table came from immunoSEQ multiplex PCR; TCRdb's copy has only in-frame clones and leaves some out. There are roughly 190,000 clones in the sample; roughly 13% occur only once, and more than 7% lies in the top ten. The sample was PBMCs. Receptor source: a man aged 45-65 years in good health and CMV-seropositive.

The sample holds a few counts of this clone. J is TRBJ2-6 and V is TRBV7-6, with TRBD1 as a possible D gene (6 bases). Trimming cost V 1 base and J 1 base, with 8 bases left between them. The CDR3 contains 16 residues. Germline V gene sequence: CDR1 SGHVS, CDR2 FNYEAQ. CDR3 nucleotide sequence: TGTGCCAGCAGCTTAGTTCAGGGGTCTGGGGCCAACGTCCTGACTTTC. Its translation: CASSLVQGSGANVLTF.

The chain recombines TRBV7-6 with TRBJ1-3; 7 bases map to TRBD1. The CDR3 sequence is 14 residues long. The V gene's germline CDR1 is SGHVS and CDR2 FNYEAQ. The V gene end was trimmed by 5 bases and the J gene end by 2 bases; junction bases not matched to a gene: 3. The CDR3 DNA reads as TGTGCCAGCAGCGCCGACAGGGCTGGAAACACCATATATTTT. Translating it yields CASSADRAGNTIYF.

The chain employs TRBV7-2 and TRBJ1-2; D is possibly TRBD1 (6 bases). This CDR3 is 13 amino acids long. Deletions cut 5 bases from V and 2 bases from J, with 9 bases between. The V gene's germline CDR1 is SGHTA and CDR2 FQGNSA. CDR3 in DNA: TGTGCCAGCAGCGATACAGGGAACTATGGCTACACCTTC. Amino acid sequence: CASSDTGNYGYTF. The full variable domain, completed using reference TRBV7-2 and TRBJ1-2, is GAGVSQSPSNKVTEKGKDVELRCDPISGHTALYWYRQSLGQGLEFLIYFQGNSAPDKSGLPSDRFSAERTGGSVSTLTIQRTQQEDSAVYLCASSDTGNYGYTFGSGTRLTVV.

The gene calls are TRBV5-1 and TRBJ1-1; D not certain. The V gene's germline CDR1 is SGHRS and CDR2 YFSETQ. V was cut by 1 base and J by 5 bases, with 21 bases left in between. There are 17 residues in the CDR3. CDR3 amino acids: CASSLSLGIPTGTEAFF. The CDR3 bases are TGCGCCAGCAGCTTGAGCCTCGGGATCCCGACTGGGACTGAAGCTTTCTTT. The full variable domain, completed using reference TRBV5-1 and TRBJ1-1, is KAGVTQTPRYLIKTRGQQVTLSCSPISGHRSVSWYQQTPGQGLQFLFEYFSETQRNKGNFPGRFSGRQFSNSRSEMNVSTLELGDSALYLCASSLSLGIPTGTEAFFGQGTRLTVV.

This clone was seen only a few times. The V gene is TRBV7-9, the J gene TRBJ2-2; D is possibly TRBD1 (6 bases). Germline loops: CDR1 SEHNR, CDR2 FQNEAQ (reference sequence). This CDR3 is built from 17 residues. V dropped 1 base and J dropped 6 bases, with 18 bases sitting between them. CDR3: CASSLGPVGQSAGELFF. In DNA form, the CDR3 reads TGTGCCAGCAGCTTAGGTCCTGTAGGACAGAGTGCCGGGGAGCTGTTTTTT.

This clone came up a few times. J is TRBJ2-7 and V is TRBV5-1; 12 nucleotides match TRBD2. The germline CDR1 and CDR2 sequences are SGHRS and YFSETQ. Trimming removed 4 bases from V and 0 bases from J; junction bases left unmatched: 8. The CDR3 loop spans 17 amino acids. CDR3: CASSPGLAGPNSYEQYV. CDR3 coding DNA: TGCGCCAGCAGCCCAGGACTAGCGGGGCCCAACTCCTACGAGCAGTACGTC.

A few counts support this clone. This chain joins TRBV4-1 and TRBJ1-4; 7 nucleotides match TRBD1. Germline loops: CDR1 MGHRA, CDR2 YSYEKL. Trimming took 8 bases from V and 0 from J; bases not matched to a gene: 3. CDR3 length: 14 amino acids. CDR3 nucleotides: TGCGCCAGCGGACAGGCCGCAACTAATGAAAAACTGTTTTTT. As protein: CASGQAATNEKLFF.

The rearrangement joins TRBV10-2 to TRBJ2-7; 10 nucleotides align to TRBD2. The junction had 15 bases not matched to a gene; V was cut back by 3 bases and J by 1 base. CDR1 is WSHSY and CDR2 is SAAADI in the germline V gene. The CDR3 is 19 amino acids. The CDR3: CASSDPQGLAGVNSYEQYF. The CDR3 DNA follows: TGCGCCAGCAGTGATCCCCAGGGGCTAGCGGGGGTTAATTCCTACGAGCAGTACTTC.

Of note for this clone: A junction end diverges from the germline sequence, so it may reflect a read error. CDR3 in DNA: TGTGCTAGCAGCTTAGGACTAGCGGCCACAGATACGCAGTATTTT. It codes for CASSLGLAATDTQYF. The gene calls are TRBV7-7 and TRBJ2-3, with 10 bases lining up with TRBD2. The CDR3 runs 15 residues. From germline, CDR1 is SSHAT and CDR2 FNYEAQ (reference sequence).

This clone was recorded a few times. The rearrangement uses TRBV6-1 and TRBJ2-7, with unresolved D. CDR1 and CDR2 from the germline V gene are MNHNS and SASEGT. The length of the CDR3 is 14 residues. V was pared by 7 bases and J by 0 bases, with 13 bases between. The chain's CDR3 is CASTEVTSSYEQYV. CDR3 DNA sequence: TGTGCCAGCACCGAAGTGACAAGCTCCTACGAGCAGTACGTC.

V gene TRBV9 combines with J gene TRBJ1-3; tentatively, D is TRBD1 (5 bases). Germline V CDR1 and CDR2: SGDLS, YYNGEE. Trimming took 0 bases from V and 4 from J, leaving 14 bases between them. There are 16 residues in the CDR3. CDR3 sequence reads: CASSVDSGQGGNTIYF. Written as DNA, the CDR3 is TGTGCCAGCAGCGTAGACAGCGGGCAGGGAGGAAACACCATATATTTT.

The chain has TRBV5-1 and TRBJ2-2; 7 nucleotides match TRBD1. After removal of 4 bases from V and 7 bases from J, the junction contained 7 bases not matched to a gene. The CDR3 has 14 amino acids. Germline-derived CDR1 and CDR2 are SGHRS and YFSETQ. The CDR3 bases are TGCGCCAGCAGCCCTGGACAGGCGGTCGGGGAGCTGTTTTTT. This codes for CASSPGQAVGELFF. Looking up the rest from reference TRBV5-1 and TRBJ2-2 gives the full variable domain: KAGVTQTPRYLIKTRGQQVTLSCSPISGHRSVSWYQQTPGQGLQFLFEYFSETQRNKGNFPGRFSGRQFSNSRSEMNVSTLELGDSALYLCASSPGQAVGELFFGEGSRLTVL.

As regards this clone: The identical CDR3 is also encoded by other nucleotide sequences in the sample. This chain joins TRBV7-3 and TRBJ1-1, with TRBD1 as a possible D gene (5 bases). Germline V lookup: CDR1 SGHTA, CDR2 FQGTGA. The CDR3 runs to 14 residues. Trimming pared 5 bases from V and 1 base from J, leaving 11 bases between. In DNA form, the CDR3 reads TGTGCCAGCAGCCCGGGGGGAAAGAACACTGAAGCTTTCTTT. This gives the protein CASSPGGKNTEAFF.

This clone was picked up a small number of times. This chain links TRBV18 with TRBJ1-5; the D is unclear. V lost 4 bases to trimming and J lost 3 bases, with 4 bases between them. The CDR3 is 12 residues long. Looked up from germline, CDR1 is KGHSH and CDR2 is LQKENI. The CDR3 loop is CASSLYNQPQHF. Written as DNA, the CDR3 is TGTGCCAGCTCACTTTACAATCAGCCCCAGCATTTT.

This clone was observed a handful of times. J is TRBJ2-3 and V is TRBV7-9, with TRBD1 matching over 7 bases. The CDR3 is made up of 11 amino acids. V lost 11 bases, J lost 10 bases, and 9 bases stayed unmatched. CDR1 is SEHNR, CDR2 FQNEAQ, per germline (reference sequence). CDR3 loop: CASGGQTPQYF. The DNA for the CDR3 is TGTGCCTCAGGGGGTCAAACCCCGCAGTATTTT.

This chain joins TRBV20-1 and TRBJ2-5; maybe TRBD1 (6 bases). V shed 7 bases and J shed 5 bases, with 11 bases lying between them. This CDR3 spans 11 amino acids. The germline V gene encodes CDR1 DFQATT and CDR2 SNEGSKA (reference sequence). The CDR3 loop reads CSVRGYETQYF. The CDR3 DNA reads TGCAGTGTCAGGGGTTACGAGACCCAGTACTTC.

This clone was seen only a few times. V is TRBV7-2 and J is TRBJ2-5; 11 bases fit TRBD2. V was clipped by 4 bases and J by 6 bases; unmatched bases: 4. The CDR3 is 14 amino acids. Germline CDR1 is SGHTA and CDR2 is FQGNSA. CDR3 DNA: TGTGCCAGCAGCTCGACTAGCGGGGAGCAGACCCAGTACTTC. This encodes CASSSTSGEQTQYF.

This clone has more than one count but fewer than ten. This chain connects TRBV19 to TRBJ1-2; tentative D call: TRBD1 (5 bases). Per germline, CDR1 LNHDA and CDR2 SQIVND (reference sequence). The CDR3 consists of 13 residues. V was trimmed by 3 bases and J by 4 bases, leaving 9 bases between them. CDR3: CASSIDSLYGYTF. DNA of the CDR3: TGTGCCAGTAGTATTGACAGCCTCTATGGCTACACCTTC.

V is TRBV14 and J is TRBJ2-7; 7 bases are a match to TRBD2. CDR1 and CDR2 from the germline V gene are SGHDN and FVKESK. V was clipped by 4 bases and J by 4 bases; unmatched bases: 7. CDR3 length: 14 residues. This CDR3 reads CASSRTGTTYEQYF. CDR3 nucleotide sequence: TGTGCCAGCAGCCGTACCGGGACTACTTACGAGCAGTACTTC. Full variable domain (remainder filled in from reference TRBV14 and TRBJ2-7): EAGVTQFPSHSVIEKGQTVTLRCDPISGHDNLYWYRRVMGKEIKFLLHFVKESKQDESGMPNNRFLAERTGGTYSTLKVQPAELEDSGVYFCASSRTGTTYEQYFGPGTRLTVT.

This clone was seen only a few times. The chain has TRBV5-4 and TRBJ2-7, with 10 positions matching TRBD1. Germline CDR1 reads SGHNT; CDR2 reads YYREEE (reference sequence). The V and J ends lost 1 base and 0 bases, in that order; junction bases with no gene match: 1. The CDR3 runs 15 residues. Here the CDR3 reads CASSLWDRGSYEQYF. The CDR3 DNA reads as TGTGCCAGCAGCTTGTGGGACAGGGGCTCCTACGAGCAGTACTTC.

This clone was seen a handful of times. The CDR3 loop is CASSVGRGEQFF. CDR3 DNA sequence: TGTGCCAGCAGCGTAGGGAGGGGAGAGCAGTTCTTC. The rearrangement joins TRBV9 to TRBJ2-1; D possibly corresponds to TRBD2 (6 bases). This CDR3 has 12 amino acids. Per germline, CDR1 SGDLS and CDR2 YYNGEE. The V end was cut by 0 bases, the J end by 10 bases, with 8 bases between.

This rearrangement joins TRBV6-1 to TRBJ2-5; 7 nucleotides agree with TRBD2. This CDR3 is 14 amino acids long. Germline CDR1 and CDR2: MNHNS and SASEGT. J lost 5 bases, V lost 8 bases, and 11 bases had no gene match. The CDR3 is CASFPTAGQETQYF. In DNA form, the CDR3 reads TGTGCCAGCTTCCCGACAGCGGGGCAGGAGACCCAGTACTTC.

In its sample, this clone was seen a few times. The chain has TRBV4-1 and TRBJ2-3, with D hard to call. Trimming stripped 0 bases from V and 5 bases from J, with 9 bases between. Germline CDR1 reads MGHRA; CDR2 reads YSYEKL. There are 14 residues in the CDR3. The CDR3 DNA reads TGCGCCAGCAGCCAAGATTTCCCAGGAGATACGCAGTATTTT. Its translation: CASSQDFPGDTQYF.

This clone was detected only a few times. The gene calls are TRBV6-8 and TRBJ1-5, with 7 nucleotides matching TRBD1. V was clipped by 2 bases and J by 3 bases; unmatched bases: 7. The CDR3 contains 16 residues. Germline lookup yields CDR1 MNHGY and CDR2 SAAAGT. DNA of the CDR3: TGTGCCAGCAGTTACACGGCCAGGGGGAACAATCAGCCCCAGCATTTT. Translation: CASSYTARGNNQPQHF.

This clone was seen only a few times. The J gene is TRBJ2-1, the V gene TRBV19; D is possibly TRBD1 (5 bases). Trimming cost V 6 bases and J 5 bases, with 11 bases left between them. Germline V CDR1 and CDR2: LNHDA, SQIVND (reference sequence). The CDR3 totals 13 residues. CDR3 coding DNA: TGTGCCAGTAGATTGGGGCAAAACAATGAGCAGTTCTTC. Translation: CASRLGQNNEQFF.

This clone was counted only a few times. The chain couples TRBV14 to TRBJ2-1; 7 nucleotides align to TRBD1. Looked up from germline, CDR1 is SGHDN and CDR2 is FVKESK. The CDR3 length is 15 residues. After removal of 4 bases from V and 7 bases from J, the junction contained 10 bases not matched to a gene. In DNA form, the CDR3 reads TGTGCCAGCAGCCCAGACAGGGTGAAAGCTAATGAGCAGTTCTTC. Translating gives CASSPDRVKANEQFF.

This chain uses TRBV7-3 with TRBJ2-5, with TRBD1 matching over 8 bases. The CDR3 is 16 residues long. V shed 5 bases, J shed 2 bases, and the junction held 10 bases outside the gene matches. CDR1 and CDR2 (germline): SGHTA, FQGTGA. The CDR3 nucleotides read TGTGCCAGCAGCCCCCGACAGGGGCCCTTTCAAGAGACCCAGTACTTC. Translation gives CASSPRQGPFQETQYF.

There are a few counts of this clone. The gene calls are TRBV7-2 and TRBJ1-6; TRBD1 agrees at 11 bases. Germline lookup yields CDR1 SGHTA and CDR2 FQGNSA. J was trimmed by 10 bases and V by 5 bases; bases with no gene match: 4. This CDR3 spans 14 amino acids. For the CDR3, the DNA is TGTGCCAGCAGCCAGGGACAGGGGGGCTCACCCCTCCACTTT. It codes for CASSQGQGGSPLHF.

The DNA for the CDR3 is TGTGCCAGCAGTGCTGACAGGGGAAAGAATAATCAGCCCCAGCATTTT. Translating it yields CASSADRGKNNQPQHF. The chain is built from TRBV2 and TRBJ1-5, with 8 bases lining up with TRBD1. Germline V CDR1 and CDR2: SNHLY, FYNNEI. There are 16 residues in the CDR3. V was pared by 4 bases and J by 4 bases, with 9 bases of the junction left unmatched.